This T cell receptor (beta chain) was captured in a study of T cell repertoires in cytomegalovirus infection. In the study overall: Indicated by public TCR beta signatures were CMV infection and matching HLA type.

Study results and limitations: HLA-C-restricted CMV-specific TCR beta clonotypes were dominant in the ex vivo response. Adding up the frequency of public TCR beta families identified people who carried CMV plus the relevant HLA.

Germline trimming cut 3 bases from V and 2 bases from J; bases unmatched to any gene: 7. The CDR3 has 14 residues. Germline loops: CDR1 DFQATT, CDR2 SNEGSKA (reference sequence). TCRdb passed the reads through MiXCR, listing each CDR3 protein once. This table has about 160,000 distinct CDR3 sequences, roughly 15% appearing once. As regards this clonotype: What it recognizes is unknown.

The receptor's source is a human donor in good health (CMV status not recorded). Some clones in this sample may be carry-over from other donors' samples. This chain joins TRBV20-1 and TRBJ2-7, with 7 bases lining up with TRBD2. Input material: CD8+ T cells from PBMCs. The CDR3 loop reads CSASGSGGTYEQYF. Written as DNA, the CDR3 is TGCAGTGCTAGCGGGTCGGGGGGAACCTACGAGCAGTACTTC.